A selection of T cell receptor beta chains follows, all from one sample in a study of blood T cells in healthy people across ages. TCRdb passed the 5' RACE reads through MiXCR, listing each CDR3 protein once. Altogether approximately 1.5 million distinct CDR3 sequences are present, almost 35% being singletons, with the ten largest covering roughly 12%. Sequencing was done on a sample of blood. Every receptor here comes from a woman aged 30 to 39 in good health. The CDR3 runs from the conserved cysteine through the conserved F or W. The order of the fields is D gene, clone size, V gene, J gene, CDR3 DNA, CDR3 protein. The D gene is left open where the match is weak. The size field is filled for only some rows; it gives once, few, many or a size class.

d_call: NA
clone_size: many
v_call: TRBV20-1
j_call: TRBJ1-2
cdr3_nt: TGCAGTGCGCAGAACCGGATTAACTATGGCTACACCTTC
cdr3_aa: CSAQNRINYGYTF

d_call: TRBD2
clone_size: few
v_call: TRBV3-1
j_call: TRBJ2-3
cdr3_nt: TGTGCCAGCAGCCAAGGGCGGGAGAGCACAGATACGCAGTATTTT
cdr3_aa: CASSQGRESTDTQYF

d_call: TRBD2
clone_size: NA
v_call: TRBV30
j_call: TRBJ2-7
cdr3_nt: TGTGCCTGGAGTGTCGGGGGGACTTCCTACGAGCAGTACTTC
cdr3_aa: CAWSVGGTSYEQYF

d_call: NA
clone_size: NA
v_call: TRBV18
j_call: TRBJ1-4
cdr3_nt: TGTGCCAGCTCACCATACAAGGCAGCCACTAATGAAAAACTGTTTTTT
cdr3_aa: CASSPYKAATNEKLFF

d_call: NA
clone_size: NA
v_call: TRBV7-9
j_call: TRBJ2-3
cdr3_nt: TGTGCCAGCAGCGCCCCATTTAGGGCAACAGATACGCAGTATTTT
cdr3_aa: CASSAPFRATDTQYF

d_call: TRBD1
clone_size: few
v_call: TRBV30
j_call: TRBJ2-7
cdr3_nt: TGTGCCTGGAGTGTCGGGACAGTTAATGAGTACGAGCAGTACTTC
cdr3_aa: CAWSVGTVNEYEQYF

d_call: NA
clone_size: NA
v_call: TRBV12-3/TRBV12-4
j_call: TRBJ2-5
cdr3_nt: TGTGCCAGCAGCCCCCGGACACCCAACAATGAGCAGTACTTC
cdr3_aa: CASSPRTPNNEQYF

d_call: NA
clone_size: NA
v_call: TRBV20-1
j_call: TRBJ2-3
cdr3_nt: TGCAGTGCTAGGGATGGGAAACGGATCACAGATACGCAGTATTTT
cdr3_aa: CSARDGKRITDTQYF

d_call: NA
clone_size: NA
v_call: TRBV30
j_call: TRBJ1-2
cdr3_nt: TGTGCCTGGAATAGGACAGAAATTCTGTCTAACTATGGCTACACCTTC
cdr3_aa: CAWNRTEILSNYGYTF

d_call: NA
clone_size: many
v_call: TRBV13
j_call: TRBJ2-5
cdr3_nt: TGTGCCAGCACCCTAGGTGGGGAAGAGACCCAGTACTTC
cdr3_aa: CASTLGGEETQYF

d_call: TRBD1
clone_size: NA
v_call: TRBV25-1
j_call: TRBJ1-2
cdr3_nt: TGTGCCAGCAGTGAGATAGGACAGGGTGGAGGCTACACCTTC
cdr3_aa: CASSEIGQGGGYTF

d_call: TRBD2
clone_size: NA
v_call: TRBV12-3/TRBV12-4
j_call: TRBJ2-1
cdr3_nt: TGTGCCAGCAGTTTAGGCGGGGGGGTCATTGGTGAGCAGTTCTTC
cdr3_aa: CASSLGGGVIGEQFF

d_call: TRBD2
clone_size: once
v_call: TRBV7-2
j_call: TRBJ2-3
cdr3_nt: TGTGCCAGCAGCTTAGGTTTAGCGGGAGGGGTAGATGCGCAGTATTTT
cdr3_aa: CASSLGLAGGVDAQYF

d_call: NA
clone_size: NA
v_call: TRBV2
j_call: TRBJ1-2
cdr3_nt: TGTGCCAGCGTGACCGACGACTATGGCTACACCTTC
cdr3_aa: CASVTDDYGYTF

d_call: NA
clone_size: NA
v_call: TRBV7-2
j_call: TRBJ1-2
cdr3_nt: TGTGCCAGCAGCTTATTCGCGTCAGGAGGGGATCGCTACACCTTC
cdr3_aa: CASSLFASGGDRYTF

d_call: TRBD2
clone_size: NA
v_call: TRBV5-1
j_call: TRBJ2-7
cdr3_nt: TGCGCCAGCAGACCGAGCGGGAGATCTTACGAGCAGTACTTC
cdr3_aa: CASRPSGRSYEQYF

d_call: TRBD2
clone_size: few
v_call: TRBV4-2
j_call: TRBJ2-2
cdr3_nt: TGTGCCAGCAGCCAAGATGTGGCGGGAGGGCCGAACGGGGAGCTGTTTTTT
cdr3_aa: CASSQDVAGGPNGELFF